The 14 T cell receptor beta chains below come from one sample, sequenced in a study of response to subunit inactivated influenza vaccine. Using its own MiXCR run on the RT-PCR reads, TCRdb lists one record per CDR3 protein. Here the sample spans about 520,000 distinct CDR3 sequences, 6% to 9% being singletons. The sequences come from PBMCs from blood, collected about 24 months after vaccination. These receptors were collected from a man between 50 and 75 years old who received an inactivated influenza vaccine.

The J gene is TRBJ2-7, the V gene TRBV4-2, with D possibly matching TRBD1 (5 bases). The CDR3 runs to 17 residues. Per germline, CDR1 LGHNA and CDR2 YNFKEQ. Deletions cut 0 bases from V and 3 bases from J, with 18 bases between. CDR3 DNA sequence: TGTGCCAGCAGCCAAGACGCCGTTGGACACTCCCTCTACGAGCAGTACTTC. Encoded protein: CASSQDAVGHSLYEQYF.

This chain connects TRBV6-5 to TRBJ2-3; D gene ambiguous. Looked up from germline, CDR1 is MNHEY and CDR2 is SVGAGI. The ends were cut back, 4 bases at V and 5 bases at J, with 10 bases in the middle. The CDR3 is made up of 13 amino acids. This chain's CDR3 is CASSFKVKDTQYF. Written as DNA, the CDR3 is TGTGCCAGCAGTTTCAAGGTCAAAGATACGCAGTATTTT.

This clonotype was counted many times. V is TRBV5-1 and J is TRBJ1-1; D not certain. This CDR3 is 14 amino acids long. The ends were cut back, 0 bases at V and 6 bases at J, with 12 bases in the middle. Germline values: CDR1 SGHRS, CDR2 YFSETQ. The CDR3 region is CASSLDGPGPEAFF. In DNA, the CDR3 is TGCGCCAGCAGCTTGGACGGACCCGGCCCTGAAGCTTTCTTT.

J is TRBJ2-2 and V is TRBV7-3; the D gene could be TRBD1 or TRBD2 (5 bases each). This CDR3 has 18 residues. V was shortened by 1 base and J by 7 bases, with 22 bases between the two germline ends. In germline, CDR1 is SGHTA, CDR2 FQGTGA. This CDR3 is CASSLSPPGRPIGGELFF. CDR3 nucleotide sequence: TGTGCCAGCAGCTTAAGCCCCCCGGGACGTCCGATCGGCGGGGAGCTGTTTTTT.

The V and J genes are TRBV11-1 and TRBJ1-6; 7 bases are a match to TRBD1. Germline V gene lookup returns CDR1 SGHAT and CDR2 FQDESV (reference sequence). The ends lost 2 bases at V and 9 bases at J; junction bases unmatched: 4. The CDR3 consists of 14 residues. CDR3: CASSLSQGGSPLHF. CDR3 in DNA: TGTGCCAGCAGCTTATCGCAGGGGGGTTCACCCCTCCACTTT.

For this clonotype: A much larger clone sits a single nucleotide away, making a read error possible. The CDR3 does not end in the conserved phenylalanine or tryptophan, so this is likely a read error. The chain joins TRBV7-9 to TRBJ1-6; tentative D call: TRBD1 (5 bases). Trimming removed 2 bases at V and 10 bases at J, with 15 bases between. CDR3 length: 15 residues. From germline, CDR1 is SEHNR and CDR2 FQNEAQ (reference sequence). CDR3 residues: CASSLQGGVKSPLHV. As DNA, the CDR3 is TGTGCCAGCAGCTTACAGGGCGGAGTAAAATCACCCCTCCACGTT.

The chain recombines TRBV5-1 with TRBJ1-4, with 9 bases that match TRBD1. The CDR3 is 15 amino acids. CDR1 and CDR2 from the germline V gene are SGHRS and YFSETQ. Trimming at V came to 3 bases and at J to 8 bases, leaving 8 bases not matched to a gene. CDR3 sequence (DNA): TGCGCCAGCAGCTCGTACAGGGGGCAAGGGGAAAAACTGTTTTTT. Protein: CASSSYRGQGEKLFF.

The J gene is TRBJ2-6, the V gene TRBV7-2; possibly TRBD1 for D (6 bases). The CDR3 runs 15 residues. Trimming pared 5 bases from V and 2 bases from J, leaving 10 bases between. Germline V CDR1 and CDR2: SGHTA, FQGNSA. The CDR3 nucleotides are TGTGCCAGCAGCACAAGACAGGCTGGGGCCAACGTCCTGACTTTC. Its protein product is CASSTRQAGANVLTF.

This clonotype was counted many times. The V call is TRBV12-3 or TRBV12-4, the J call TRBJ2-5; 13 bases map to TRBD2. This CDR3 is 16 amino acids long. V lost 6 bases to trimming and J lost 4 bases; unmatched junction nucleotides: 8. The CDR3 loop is CASSPGGLAGRETQYF. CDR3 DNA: TGTGCCAGCAGCCCTGGGGGACTAGCGGGACGAGAGACCCAGTACTTC.

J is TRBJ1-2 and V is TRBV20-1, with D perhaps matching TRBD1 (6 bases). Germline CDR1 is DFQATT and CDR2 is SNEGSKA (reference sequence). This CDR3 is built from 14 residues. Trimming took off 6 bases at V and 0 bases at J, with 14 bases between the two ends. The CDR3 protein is CSAKGQNTNYGYTF. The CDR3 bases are TGCAGTGCAAAAGGACAGAATACTAACTATGGCTACACCTTC.

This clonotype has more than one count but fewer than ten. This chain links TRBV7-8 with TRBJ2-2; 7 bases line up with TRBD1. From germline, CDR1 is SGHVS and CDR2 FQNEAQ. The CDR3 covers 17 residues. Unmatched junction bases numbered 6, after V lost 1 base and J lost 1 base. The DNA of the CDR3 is TGTGCCAGCAGCTTAGTCATAGGGACAGTGAACACCGGGGAGCTGTTTTTT. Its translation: CASSLVIGTVNTGELFF. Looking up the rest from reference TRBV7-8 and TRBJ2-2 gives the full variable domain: GAGVSQSPRYKVAKRGQDVALRCDPISGHVSLFWYQQALGQGPEFLTYFQNEAQLDKSGLPSDRFFAERPEGSVSTLKIQRTQQEDSAVYLCASSLVIGTVNTGELFFGEGSRLTVL.

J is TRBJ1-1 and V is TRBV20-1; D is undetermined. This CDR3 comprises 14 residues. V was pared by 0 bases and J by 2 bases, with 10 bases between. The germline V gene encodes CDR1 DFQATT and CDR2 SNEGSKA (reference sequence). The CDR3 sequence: CSARDMSRNTEAFF. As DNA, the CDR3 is TGCAGTGCTAGAGACATGTCCCGTAACACTGAAGCTTTCTTT.

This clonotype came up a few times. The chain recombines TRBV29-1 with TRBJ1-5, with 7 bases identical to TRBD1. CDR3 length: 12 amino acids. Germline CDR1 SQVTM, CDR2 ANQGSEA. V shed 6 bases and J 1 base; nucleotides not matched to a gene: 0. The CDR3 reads CSVQGSNQPQHF. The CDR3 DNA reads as TGCAGCGTACAGGGGAGCAATCAGCCCCAGCATTTT.

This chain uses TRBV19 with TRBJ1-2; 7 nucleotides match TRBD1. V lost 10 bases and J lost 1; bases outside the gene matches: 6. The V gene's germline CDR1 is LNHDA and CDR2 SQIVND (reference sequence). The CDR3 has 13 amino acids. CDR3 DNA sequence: TGTGCCACAGAGGGGGCGTTTAACTATGGCTACACCTTC. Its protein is CATEGAFNYGYTF.